Sequencing of this T cell receptor beta chain was carried out in a study of glioma-infiltrating T cells after dendritic cell vaccination. About the study: Dendritic cell vaccination trial patients had either newly diagnosed or recurrent glioblastoma. Between the early 2000s and the early 2010s, patients got autologous tumor lysate-pulsed dendritic cell vaccines.

TCRB CDR3 was amplified from 2 ug genomic DNA or less. Sequencing used immunoSEQ multiplex PCR; TCRdb keeps in-frame clones, though not all of them. This table holds tens of thousands of clones, more than 65% found once. The CDR3 is 17 amino acids. V was pared by 3 bases and J by 3 bases, with 7 bases of the junction left unmatched. CDR1 is KGHSH, CDR2 LQKENI, per germline. Blood PBMC samples: pre-vaccination, two weeks post third vaccination, and at tumor progression. This sequence originates from a human donor with glioblastoma. The sample was blood, taken before dendritic cell vaccination. This chain connects TRBV18 to TRBJ2-2; 10 bases map to TRBD1. DNA for the CDR3: TGTGCCAGCTCACCTCCGACAGGGGGCATCGACACCGGGGAGCTGTTTTTT. Protein product: CASSPPTGGIDTGELFF. The whole variable domain, remainder taken from reference TRBV18 and TRBJ2-2, is NAGVMQNPRHLVRRRGQEARLRCSPMKGHSHVYWYRQLPEEGLKFMVYLQKENIIDESGMPKERFSAEFPKEGPSILRIQQVVRGDSAAYFCASSPPTGGIDTGELFFGEGSRLTVL.